Below are 32 T cell receptor beta chains sequenced from a single sample in a study of blood T cell repertoires in COVID-19. Profiled with immunoSEQ multiplex PCR; TCRdb holds only in-frame clones, not every one. The table shows about 330,000 clones, with about 92% occurring only once. Sequencing was carried out using PBMCs or T cells enriched from blood (not recorded which). These receptors came from a woman aged 25 to 39 who had recovered from COVID-19.

J is TRBJ1-1 and V is TRBV28; no reliable D call. V dropped 6 bases and J dropped 1 base, with 15 bases sitting between them. The germline V gene encodes CDR1 MDHEN and CDR2 SYDVKM. CDR3 length: 15 residues. The CDR3 sequence is CASSLAGLQNTEAFF. The CDR3 bases are TGTGCCAGCAGCCTTGCAGGTCTGCAGAACACTGAAGCTTTCTTT.

The chain combines TRBV19 with TRBJ2-3; maybe TRBD2 (6 bases). The V gene's germline CDR1 is LNHDA and CDR2 SQIVND (reference sequence). This CDR3 is built from 12 residues. Trimming took off 4 bases at V and 6 bases at J, with 8 bases between the two ends. The CDR3 coding sequence is TGTGCCAGTAGTACCCTAGCGGATACGCAGTATTTT. It codes for CASSTLADTQYF. Combining the CDR3 with reference TRBV19 and TRBJ2-3 gives the whole variable domain DGGITQSPKYLFRKEGQNVTLSCEQNLNHDAMYWYRQDPGQGLRLIYYSQIVNDFQKGDIAEGYSVSREKKESFPLTVTSAQKNPTAFYLCASSTLADTQYFGPGTRLTVL.

The chain uses TRBV27 and TRBJ1-4; 7 nucleotides line up with TRBD1. The J segment lost 0 bases and the V segment lost 6 bases, leaving 1 base of the junction unmatched. Germline V gene sequence: CDR1 MNHEY, CDR2 SMNVEV (reference sequence). The CDR3 consists of 14 residues. The CDR3 is CASRGQATNEKLFF. For the CDR3, the DNA is TGTGCCAGCAGAGGACAGGCAACTAATGAAAAACTGTTTTTT. Using reference TRBV27 and TRBJ1-4 for the parts outside the CDR3, the full variable domain is EAQVTQNPRYLITVTGKKLTVTCSQNMNHEYMSWYRQDPGLGLRQIYYSMNVEVTDKGDVPEGYKVSRKEKRNFPLILESPSPNQTSLYFCASRGQATNEKLFFGSGTQLSVL.

The chain uses TRBV4-1 and TRBJ2-7, with 8 bases identical to TRBD1. CDR3 length: 15 amino acids. Looked up from germline, CDR1 is MGHRA and CDR2 is YSYEKL. V dropped 2 bases and J dropped 2; count of bases not matched to a gene: 5. The CDR3 here is CASSQTGTGAYEQYF. The CDR3 DNA sequence: TGCGCCAGCAGCCAAACCGGGACAGGAGCCTACGAGCAGTACTTC.

The chain recombines TRBV5-1 with TRBJ2-3; 12 bases fit TRBD2. Trimming at V came to 3 bases and at J to 3 bases, leaving 8 bases not matched to a gene. Looked up from germline, CDR1 is SGHRS and CDR2 is YFSETQ. CDR3 length equals 17 residues. The CDR3 here is CASSWGPLAGGTDTQYF. CDR3 sequence (DNA): TGCGCCAGCAGCTGGGGTCCCCTAGCGGGAGGGACAGATACGCAGTATTTT.

The chain links TRBV7-2 to TRBJ2-5; 8 nucleotides agree with TRBD1. This CDR3 region has 15 residues. Germline V lookup: CDR1 SGHTA, CDR2 FQGNSA. V gave up 5 bases and J gave up 3 bases; unmatched junction bases: 8. The CDR3 loop reads CASSPSGTGKETQYF. As DNA, the CDR3 is TGTGCCAGCAGCCCTTCCGGGACAGGAAAAGAGACCCAGTACTTC.

The rearrangement uses TRBV30 and TRBJ2-2; D remains unclear. Germline V lookup: CDR1 GTSNPN, CDR2 SVGIG (reference sequence). This CDR3 has 13 residues. Trimming pared 2 bases from V and 3 bases from J, leaving 7 bases between. The CDR3 nucleotides are TGTGCCTGGAGTTTCCGGGACACCGGGGAGCTGTTTTTT. This gives the protein CAWSFRDTGELFF.

The gene calls are TRBV7-2 and TRBJ2-1; the match to TRBD1 covers 7 bases. This CDR3 region has 15 residues. V lost 6 bases to trimming and J lost 2 bases; unmatched junction nucleotides: 7. CDR1 and CDR2 from the germline V gene are SGHTA and FQGNSA. CDR3 loop: CASSQGVVAYNEQFF. CDR3 DNA: TGTGCCAGCAGTCAGGGGGTAGTCGCCTACAATGAGCAGTTCTTC.

The V gene is TRBV12-5, the J gene TRBJ2-3; 7 positions match TRBD1. This CDR3 is built from 13 residues. The V gene end was trimmed by 6 bases and the J gene end by 4 bases; junction bases not matched to a gene: 4. Germline loops: CDR1 LGHNT, CDR2 FRNRAP. CDR3 in DNA: TGTGCTAGTGGCCAAGGGACAGCAGATACGCAGTATTTT. Translated, it gives CASGQGTADTQYF.

The chain carries TRBV28 and TRBJ1-5; possible D gene TRBD1, 6 bases. V shed 5 bases and J shed 3 bases, with 11 bases lying between them. The CDR3 totals 14 residues. Germline CDR1 reads MDHEN; CDR2 reads SYDVKM. The CDR3: CASSLGQINQPQHF. CDR3 nucleotide sequence: TGTGCCAGCAGTCTAGGACAGATCAATCAGCCCCAGCATTTT. Complete variable domain (other parts from reference TRBV28 and TRBJ1-5): DVKVTQSSRYLVKRTGEKVFLECVQDMDHENMFWYRQDPGLGLRLIYFSYDVKMKEKGDIPEGYSVSREKKERFSLILESASTNQTSMYLCASSLGQINQPQHFGDGTRLSIL.

This clone has a single count. The V call is TRBV11-2, the J call TRBJ2-6; D may be TRBD2 (6 bases). Germline loops: CDR1 SGHAT, CDR2 FQNNGV. V dropped 5 bases and J dropped 2 bases, with 16 bases sitting between them. The CDR3 has 17 residues. CDR3 sequence: CASSPPRGAPGANVLTF. CDR3 coding DNA: TGTGCCAGCAGCCCCCCCCGCGGGGCCCCTGGGGCCAACGTCCTGACTTTC.

This chain connects TRBV6-5 to TRBJ1-5; unclear D gene. Per germline, CDR1 MNHEY and CDR2 SVGAGI. The ends were cut back, 2 bases at V and 4 bases at J, with 6 bases in the middle. This CDR3 region has 13 residues. In DNA, the CDR3 is TGTGCCAGCAGTTACATGGAGAATCAGCCCCAGCATTTT. Translating it yields CASSYMENQPQHF.

This rearrangement joins TRBV28 to TRBJ1-2, with D possibly TRBD1 on 5 matching bases. CDR3 length equals 12 residues. Trimming pared 5 bases from V and 7 bases from J, leaving 11 bases between. The V gene's germline CDR1 is MDHEN and CDR2 SYDVKM. CDR3 sequence: CASSAGWAGYTF. CDR3 DNA: TGTGCCAGCAGTGCAGGGTGGGCTGGCTACACCTTC.

J is TRBJ2-7 and V is TRBV9; 10 positions match TRBD1. Per germline, CDR1 SGDLS and CDR2 YYNGEE. There are 16 residues in the CDR3. Trimming removed 1 base from V and 4 bases from J; junction bases left unmatched: 8. This CDR3 is CASSVYDGTGAYEQYF. CDR3 DNA: TGTGCCAGCAGCGTATATGATGGGACAGGGGCTTACGAGCAGTACTTC.

The V gene is TRBV7-9, the J gene TRBJ1-4, with no clear D. The V gene lost 5 bases and the J gene lost 0 bases, with 7 bases spanning the gap. This CDR3 is built from 14 residues. Germline V gene lookup returns CDR1 SEHNR and CDR2 FQNEAQ (reference sequence). CDR3 amino acids: CASSQQTTNEKLFF. CDR3 nucleotide sequence: TGTGCCAGCAGCCAACAAACAACTAATGAAAAACTGTTTTTT.

This chain links TRBV12-3 or TRBV12-4 with TRBJ1-4; 10 nucleotides line up with TRBD1. V shed 8 bases and J 5 bases; nucleotides not matched to a gene: 2. The CDR3 loop spans 13 amino acids. This chain's CDR3 is CASLGQGNEKLFF. CDR3 DNA: TGTGCCAGCCTGGGACAGGGGAATGAAAAACTGTTTTTT.

CDR3 sequence (DNA): TGTGCCAGCAGCTTAGAGTCACTAGCGGGCGCCTCCTACAATGAGCAGTTCTTC. Protein: CASSLESLAGASYNEQFF. The V call is TRBV7-2, the J call TRBJ2-1; 9 bases fit TRBD2. J was trimmed by 0 bases and V by 1 base; bases with no gene match: 7. In germline, CDR1 is SGHTA, CDR2 FQGNSA. This CDR3 spans 18 amino acids.

The chain employs TRBV14 and TRBJ2-5; D call uncertain. Germline CDR1 and CDR2: SGHDN and FVKESK. The CDR3 consists of 13 residues. V lost 2 bases, J lost 5 bases, and 9 bases lay in between. In nucleotides, the CDR3 is TGTGCCAGCAGCCAAAGGATGAGGGAGACCCAGTACTTC. It translates to CASSQRMRETQYF.

This sequence joins TRBV28 and TRBJ1-3; the D is unclear. V lost 3 bases to trimming and J lost 0 bases, with 9 bases between them. The CDR3 contains 15 residues. From germline, CDR1 is MDHEN and CDR2 SYDVKM. CDR3 bases: TGTGCCAGCAGTTTCGCAGTCTTCTCTGGAAACACCATATATTTT. Translated: CASSFAVFSGNTIYF.

J is TRBJ2-7 and V is TRBV5-1; 7 bases are a match to TRBD1. Per the germline V gene, CDR1 is SGHRS and CDR2 is YFSETQ. This CDR3 is 14 amino acids long. Germline trimming cut 2 bases from V and 0 bases from J; bases unmatched to any gene: 2. The CDR3 region has the DNA TGCGCCAGCAGCTTTGGACAGGCCTCCTACGAGCAGTACTTC. It encodes CASSFGQASYEQYF.

The chain uses TRBV28 and TRBJ1-6; unclear D gene. CDR3 length: 16 residues. CDR1 is MDHEN, CDR2 SYDVKM, per germline. The V end was cut by 6 bases, the J end by 6 bases, with 18 bases between. The chain's CDR3 is CASRGLSTQSNSPLHF. CDR3 DNA sequence: TGTGCCAGCAGGGGTCTGTCGACACAAAGTAATTCACCCCTCCACTTT.

V and J are TRBV7-9 and TRBJ2-1; the D is unclear. Germline V gives CDR1 SEHNR, CDR2 FQNEAQ (reference sequence). The CDR3 has 12 amino acids. V dropped 7 bases and J dropped 9 bases, with 13 bases sitting between them. CDR3 nucleotides: TGTGCCAGCACCCTATCCTTTGCTGAGCAGTTCTTC. Its translation is CASTLSFAEQFF.

The rearrangement links TRBV28 to TRBJ1-5, with D unresolved. This CDR3 comprises 15 residues. Between the trimmed V and J ends, which lost 3 bases and 6 bases, there was a span of 15 bases. Germline loops: CDR1 MDHEN, CDR2 SYDVKM. The CDR3 DNA reads TGTGCCAGCAGTTTCGGCCGGGGATCGGGTCAGCCCCAGCATTTT. Amino acid sequence: CASSFGRGSGQPQHF. Full variable domain (remainder filled in from reference TRBV28 and TRBJ1-5): DVKVTQSSRYLVKRTGEKVFLECVQDMDHENMFWYRQDPGLGLRLIYFSYDVKMKEKGDIPEGYSVSREKKERFSLILESASTNQTSMYLCASSFGRGSGQPQHFGDGTRLSIL.

The chain is built from TRBV6-5 and TRBJ2-5; 8 bases are a match to TRBD1. This CDR3 has 15 residues. CDR1 MNHEY and CDR2 SVGAGI come from the germline V gene. Losses at the gene ends were 8 bases for V and 5 bases for J; bases not matched to a gene: 13. As DNA, the CDR3 is TGTGCCAGCGCCAGGACAGGGTCTACTCCGGAGACCCAGTACTTC. It encodes CASARTGSTPETQYF.

J is TRBJ2-7 and V is TRBV27, with 7 bases fitting TRBD1. The CDR3 length is 14 residues. V was pared by 6 bases and J by 3 bases, with 8 bases of the junction left unmatched. Germline CDR1 MNHEY, CDR2 SMNVEV (reference sequence). The CDR3 nucleotides are TGTGCCAGCAGCCTTAGACAGGGTTACTACGAGCAGTACTTC. This sequence encodes CASSLRQGYYEQYF.

J is TRBJ1-1 and V is TRBV20-1; a possible D gene is TRBD1 (5 bases). The V and J ends lost 5 bases and 5 bases respectively, with 9 bases between them. The CDR3 contains 11 residues. Germline values: CDR1 DFQATT, CDR2 SNEGSKA (reference sequence). The CDR3 DNA is TGCAGTGCTCGGGGGAGGACTGAAGCTTTCTTT. Translating gives CSARGRTEAFF.

Here the CDR3 reads CASSYTQGSPYEQYF. The CDR3 coding sequence is TGTGCCAGCAGTTACACACAGGGTAGTCCCTACGAGCAGTACTTC. The rearrangement links TRBV6-5 to TRBJ2-7; the D gene is possibly TRBD1 (6 bases). CDR1 is MNHEY, CDR2 SVGAGI, per germline. V was shortened by 2 bases and J by 2 bases, with 13 bases between the two germline ends. This CDR3 region has 15 residues.

J is TRBJ2-7 and V is TRBV6-5, with TRBD2 matching over 8 bases. V was pared by 6 bases and J by 3 bases, with 4 bases of the junction left unmatched. CDR1 is MNHEY, CDR2 SVGAGI, per germline. CDR3 length equals 13 residues. CDR3 coding DNA: TGTGCCAGCAGGCCCGGGACTAGCTACGAGCAGTACTTC. Encoded protein: CASRPGTSYEQYF.

This clone was counted once. This chain joins TRBV29-1 and TRBJ2-7, with a possible D match to TRBD1 (7 bases). Germline V lookup: CDR1 SQVTM, CDR2 ANQGSEA. This CDR3 region has 13 residues. Trimming pared 0 bases from V and 6 bases from J, leaving 12 bases between. Here the CDR3 reads CSVEDRQGGEQYF. CDR3 DNA sequence: TGCAGCGTTGAAGATCGGCAGGGGGGCGAGCAGTACTTC.

The rearrangement uses TRBV4-3 and TRBJ2-3, with 12 bases identical to TRBD2. Germline assignment: CDR1 LGHNA and CDR2 YSLEER. Trimming took 3 bases from V and 4 from J; bases not matched to a gene: 8. The CDR3 runs 17 residues. CDR3 DNA sequence: TGCGCCAGCAGCCAGGCTCTAGCGGGAGGGCCATCAGATACGCAGTATTTT. It specifies CASSQALAGGPSDTQYF.

V gene TRBV28 combines with J gene TRBJ1-5; D is undetermined. CDR3 size: 14 residues. With 5 bases removed from V and 4 bases from J, the gap between germline ends came to 12 bases. The germline V gene encodes CDR1 MDHEN and CDR2 SYDVKM. In DNA, the CDR3 is TGTGCCAGCAGTACCCATTCGGGGAATCAGCCCCAGCATTTT. Protein: CASSTHSGNQPQHF.

The sample holds a few counts of this clone. This rearrangement joins TRBV7-6 to TRBJ2-1, with a tentative D call TRBD2 (7 bases). The V and J ends lost 2 bases and 0 bases respectively, with 20 bases between them. The V gene's germline CDR1 is SGHVS and CDR2 FNYEAQ. This CDR3 is 19 amino acids long. For the CDR3, the DNA is TGTGCCAGCAGCTTAATCTTGAGGGGGGGCCAAATCTCCTACAATGAGCAGTTCTTC. Protein: CASSLILRGGQISYNEQFF. Filled out from reference TRBV7-6 and TRBJ2-1, the complete variable domain reads GAGVSQSPRYKVTKRGQDVALRCDPISGHVSLYWYRQALGQGPEFLTYFNYEAQQDKSGLPNDRFSAERPEGSISTLTIQRTEQRDSAMYRCASSLILRGGQISYNEQFFGPGTRLTVL.